This entry describes one T cell receptor beta chain. The record originates from a study of shared clonotypes between healthy human individuals. The table came from immunoSEQ multiplex PCR; TCRdb's copy has only in-frame clones and leaves some out. The data show about 490,000 clones, 65% to 80% seen once. Germline lookup yields CDR1 SGHTA and CDR2 FQGNSA. V shed 1 base and J shed 2 bases, with 10 bases lying between them. This CDR3 contains 15 residues. V usage is TRBV7-2 and J usage is TRBJ2-3, with D possibly matching TRBD2 (6 bases). The source is a woman aged 40 to 50 in good health. Some clones in this sample may be carry-over from other donors' samples. Input material: PBMCs. DNA of the CDR3: TGTGCCAGCAGCTTAGTGGAGGGTTCCACAGATACGCAGTATTTT. This sequence encodes CASSLVEGSTDTQYF.